The rows below give T cell receptor beta chains drawn from one sample of a study of neurological immune-mediated disorders. From the 5' RACE reads, TCRdb called clonotypes with MiXCR, one entry per CDR3 protein. The sample records roughly 45,000 distinct CDR3 sequences, about an eighth being singletons. The sequencing sample was made of PBMCs. The receptor set was obtained from a male donor with HTLV-1-associated myelopathy (HAM/TSP). CDR3s include the opening cysteine and the closing phenylalanine or tryptophan. Each record gives: V gene, D gene, clone size, J gene, CDR3 DNA, CDR3 protein. The D gene is left open where the match is weak. Only part of the rows carry a size: once, few, many, or a class if the clone is expanded.

TRBV12-3/TRBV12-4	TRBD1	many	TRBJ1-2	TGTGCCAGCAGTTTCGGACAGGGCCCTAACTATGGCTACACCTTC	CASSFGQGPNYGYTF
TRBV20-1	TRBD2	many	TRBJ2-3	TGCAGTGCTACCCCGGGACTAGTGCCAGATACGCAGTATTTT	CSATPGLVPDTQYF
TRBV5-1	NA	many	TRBJ1-5	TGCGCCAGCAGTATTGACGGAGTCAATCAGCCCCAGCATTTT	CASSIDGVNQPQHF
TRBV20-1	NA	NA	TRBJ2-1	TGCAGTGCTAGAGATGTCGCGCAGTTCCTACAATATGAGCAGTTCTTC	CSARDVAQFLQYEQFF
TRBV7-2	NA	many	TRBJ2-2	TGTGCCAGCAGCACTCGAACCCTGAACACCGGGGAGCTGTTTTTT	CASSTRTLNTGELFF
TRBV3-1	NA	many	TRBJ1-2	TGTGCCAGCAGCCAAGATAAGACCGCCGGATATGGCTACACCTTC	CASSQDKTAGYGYTF
TRBV29-1	NA	NA	TRBJ2-5	TGCAGCATTTCCCCGCAGGGGGAGACCCAGTACTTC	CSISPQGETQYF
TRBV7-9	NA	NA	TRBJ1-6	TGTGCCAGCAGCCCAGGGCAGGGGAGGAATTCACCCCTCCACTTT	CASSPGQGRNSPLHF
TRBV6-2/TRBV6-3	NA	once	TRBJ1-4	TGTGCCAGCAGTTGGCGCAGCGGGAATGAAAAACTGTTTTTT	CASSWRSGNEKLFF
TRBV7-9	NA	many	TRBJ2-1	TGTGCCAGCAGCTTAGTAGAGGGAAAGCAGTTCTTC	CASSLVEGKQFF
TRBV7-2	NA	many	TRBJ1-5	TGTGCCAGCAGCTTAGTGGTCAATCAGCCCCAGCATTTT	CASSLVVNQPQHF
TRBV5-1	NA	many	TRBJ1-5	TGCGCCAGCAGCTTGGCTCCCGATCAGCCCCAGCATTTT	CASSLAPDQPQHF
TRBV7-2	TRBD2	many	TRBJ2-5	TGTGCCAGCAGCCCGGATCGGGGGGGCCAAGAGACCCAGTACTTC	CASSPDRGGQETQYF
TRBV7-2	TRBD1	NA	TRBJ1-4	TGTGCCAGTAGCCTGGAACCGGCCGGGACAGGGGTTGATGACAAACTGTTTTTT	CASSLEPAGTGVDDKLFF
TRBV20-1	NA	many	TRBJ2-7	TGCAGTGCTACTAGAGGAACGGGACTGAGCTACGAGCAGTACTTC	CSATRGTGLSYEQYF
TRBV5-5	NA	NA	TRBJ1-1	NA	CASSFYICSAKDRRGYTEAFF
TRBV5-6	TRBD2	medium-sized	TRBJ2-5	TGTGCCAGCAGCTTGGCATCAGGACTAGCCGGTCAGACCCAGTACTTC	CASSLASGLAGQTQYF
TRBV6-2/TRBV6-3	NA	many	TRBJ1-5	TGTGCCAGCAGTTACCTTAATCCGGCCGGACCAAATCAGCCCCAGCATTTT	CASSYLNPAGPNQPQHF
TRBV7-6	TRBD2	many	TRBJ2-5	TGTGCCAGCAGCTTTTTTAGCGGGGGCACCGGGGAGACCCAGTACTTC	CASSFFSGGTGETQYF
TRBV9	NA	many	TRBJ1-2	TGTGCCAGCAGCTATGGCTACACCTTC	CASSYGYTF
TRBV7-2	TRBD1	many	TRBJ2-1	TGTGCCAGCAGTAGGGACAGAGACTTTTACAATGAGCAGTTCTTC	CASSRDRDFYNEQFF
TRBV19	NA	many	TRBJ2-5	TGTGCCAGTAGAGGAGAGAGGGCCAACCAAGAGACCCAGTACTTC	CASRGERANQETQYF
TRBV13	NA	many	TRBJ1-2	TGTGCCAGCAGCTTGAGATCCTATGGCTACACCTTC	CASSLRSYGYTF
TRBV20-1	NA	many	TRBJ2-1	TGCAGTGCTAGAGAAGGAGGCGGCGAGCAGTTCTTC	CSAREGGGEQFF
TRBV4-2	NA	many	TRBJ1-2	TGTGCCAGCAGCCAAGATATGGGCCAGGGTGATGGCTACACCTTC	CASSQDMGQGDGYTF
TRBV7-8	TRBD2	many	TRBJ2-1	TGTGCCAGCAGCCGAGCGGGGGTTGGGTCCGATGAGCAGTTCTTC	CASSRAGVGSDEQFF
TRBV5-1	NA	many	TRBJ1-4	TGCGCCAGCAGCTTGGAGACAGGTTCCAATGAAAAACTGTTTTTT	CASSLETGSNEKLFF
TRBV5-1	NA	many	TRBJ2-7	TGCGCCAGCAGCAGAGTTGGGGATTTCTCCTACGAGCAGTACTTC	CASSRVGDFSYEQYF
TRBV2	NA	NA	TRBJ2-3	TGTGCCAGCAGTCTGCAAGTGGTTTTCAAAGATACGCAGTATTTT	CASSLQVVFKDTQYF
TRBV9	NA	many	TRBJ1-6	TGTGCCAGCAGCCCAGACGGGAATTCACCCCTCCACTTT	CASSPDGNSPLHF
TRBV7-9	TRBD2	many	TRBJ2-1	TGTGCCAGCAGCCCGCGGGGGAGCTCCTACAATGAGCAGTTCTTC	CASSPRGSSYNEQFF
TRBV5-6	TRBD2	few	TRBJ2-4	TGTGCCAGCAGCTTGGGTAGCGGGGTAGCCAAAAACATTCAGTACTTC	CASSLGSGVAKNIQYF
TRBV20-1	NA	many	TRBJ1-5	TGCAGTGCGGGGGGGTTCGGAGCCAATCAGCCCCAGCATTTT	CSAGGFGANQPQHF
TRBV11-2	NA	many	TRBJ1-4	TGTGCCAGCAGCTTAAGGGGTCAGAGGAATGAAAAACTGTTTTTT	CASSLRGQRNEKLFF
TRBV7-2	NA	many	TRBJ2-2	TGTGCCAGCAGCTTAGTCCCGGGGAGCACCGGGGAGCTGTTTTTT	CASSLVPGSTGELFF
TRBV14	NA	many	TRBJ2-7	TGTGCCAGCAGCCAGCTTAACCGGGAGCAGTACTTC	CASSQLNREQYF
TRBV2	TRBD2	many	TRBJ2-3	TGTGCCAGCAGTGGACTAGCAGGGACAGATACGCAGTATTTT	CASSGLAGTDTQYF
TRBV7-9	TRBD1	many	TRBJ1-5	TGTGCCAGCAGCTTCTCCGACAGGGGAGGGCAGCCCCAGCATTTT	CASSFSDRGGQPQHF
TRBV20-1	NA	many	TRBJ2-7	TGCAGTGCCAGCCCGGGGGCGGATGAGCAGTACTTC	CSASPGADEQYF
TRBV20-1	TRBD1	many	TRBJ1-6	TGCAGTGCTAGAGGGGGACAGCTAGGTTCACCCCTCCACTTT	CSARGGQLGSPLHF
TRBV5-6	NA	many	TRBJ1-2	TGTGCCAGCAGCCGGACAGACTATGGCTACACCTTC	CASSRTDYGYTF
TRBV7-2	NA	many	TRBJ2-7	TGTGCCAGCAGCTTGGTCGACAGAGCCGCCTCCTACGAGCAGTACTTC	CASSLVDRAASYEQYF
TRBV7-3	NA	many	TRBJ2-5	TGTGCCAGCAGCCCCTCCAGGGTCGGGGAGACCCAGTACTTC	CASSPSRVGETQYF
TRBV29-1	TRBD1	many	TRBJ2-2	TGCAGCGTTTCTCCATCGGACAGGGCTGGCGGGGAGCTGTTTTTT	CSVSPSDRAGGELFF
TRBV10-3	NA	many	TRBJ2-1	TGTGCCATCAGTCCCGGGACTCCCCAGCGGGAGCAGTTCTTC	CAISPGTPQREQFF
TRBV6-1	TRBD1	many	TRBJ1-1	TGTGCCAGCAGTGCGGCTACCAGGGGGACCACAGGCGAAGCTTTCTTT	CASSAATRGTTGEAFF
TRBV12-3/TRBV12-4	NA	many	TRBJ2-1	TGTGCCAGCAGTCCATCGGGGTTATGGAATGAGCAGTTCTTC	CASSPSGLWNEQFF
TRBV10-1	TRBD1	NA	TRBJ2-7	TGCGCCAGCAGTCCAGGGGGCGGCGAGCAGTACTTC	CASSPGGGEQYF
TRBV11-2	NA	NA	TRBJ1-5	TGTGCCAGCAGCCGAACCTTCGGGAGGGAACGTCAGCCCCAGCATTTT	CASSRTFGRERQPQHF